A single sample gave rise to the 17 T cell receptor beta chains below, sequenced in a study of T cells in Graves' hyperthyroidism and ophthalmopathy. Authors of the study amplified TCR beta CDR3 regions from RNA transcripts. The study used the HTBI primer set for a first-round RT-PCR of the TCR CDR3. TCRdb recomputed calls from the multiplex PCR reads with MiXCR, one row per CDR3 protein. The profile covers under 400,000 distinct CDR3 sequences, with 15% to 17% appearing a single time and about a quarter taken by the ten largest. Sequencing used blood. The receptors were sampled from a woman aged 18-29 years with Graves' hyperthyroidism that later progressed to Graves' ophthalmopathy.

This clonotype was recorded many times. This chain links TRBV28 with TRBJ2-7; 7 bases fit TRBD2. Per germline, CDR1 MDHEN and CDR2 SYDVKM. After removal of 5 bases from V and 0 bases from J, the junction contained 10 bases not matched to a gene. CDR3 length equals 16 residues. CDR3 region: CASSSRGAGISYEQYF. The CDR3 DNA is TGTGCCAGCAGTAGCCGGGGAGCGGGAATCTCCTACGAGCAGTACTTC.

This clonotype has at least ten counts. The chain has TRBV28 and TRBJ2-7, with 7 bases identical to TRBD2. The J segment lost 9 bases and the V segment lost 6 bases, leaving 8 bases of the junction unmatched. Germline V lookup: CDR1 MDHEN, CDR2 SYDVKM. The CDR3 is 12 amino acids. DNA for the CDR3: TGTGCCAGCAGCACAACGCCGGGGGGGCAGTACTTC. Amino acid sequence: CASSTTPGGQYF.

The V gene is TRBV10-3, the J gene TRBJ2-7; TRBD2 matches at 7 bases. Trimming took 5 bases from V and 7 from J; bases not matched to a gene: 11. Germline CDR1 and CDR2: ENHRY and SYGVKD. CDR3 length: 14 residues. The DNA of the CDR3 is TGTGCCATCAGTTTGACTAGCACCCTGAGGGAGCAGTACTTC. It is translated as CAISLTSTLREQYF.

This clonotype was detected many times. The genes are TRBV18 and TRBJ1-4, with no clear D. Deletions cut 0 bases from V and 3 bases from J, with 8 bases between. The CDR3 sequence is 15 residues long. Germline V gene lookup returns CDR1 KGHSH and CDR2 LQKENI. The CDR3 region has the DNA TGTGCCAGCTCACCACCCTTCGGGTCTAATGAAAAACTGTTTTTT. Protein product: CASSPPFGSNEKLFF. The full variable domain, its missing parts supplied by reference TRBV18 and TRBJ1-4, is NAGVMQNPRHLVRRRGQEARLRCSPMKGHSHVYWYRQLPEEGLKFMVYLQKENIIDESGMPKERFSAEFPKEGPSILRIQQVVRGDSAAYFCASSPPFGSNEKLFFGSGTQLSVL.

The sample holds many counts of this clonotype. V and J are TRBV20-1 and TRBJ2-3; the match to TRBD2 covers 8 bases. This CDR3 region has 15 residues. CDR1 DFQATT and CDR2 SNEGSKA come from the germline V gene (reference sequence). The ends lost 0 bases at V and 5 bases at J; junction bases unmatched: 7. The CDR3: CSARDLRGGLDTQYF. CDR3 nucleotides: TGCAGTGCTAGAGATTTACGGGGGGGGTTAGATACGCAGTATTTT.

This clonotype was seen repeatedly, ten times or more. The chain couples TRBV7-9 to TRBJ2-3; perhaps TRBD2 as D (5 bases). There are 15 residues in the CDR3. V was shortened by 7 bases and J by 1 base, with 15 bases between the two germline ends. Per the germline V gene, CDR1 is SEHNR and CDR2 is FQNEAQ (reference sequence). The CDR3, as DNA: TGTGCCAGCAACTTGAGGGAGCTCGGCACAGATACGCAGTATTTT. Encoded protein: CASNLRELGTDTQYF.

This clonotype was detected a few times. V gene TRBV10-3 combines with J gene TRBJ2-4, with D tentatively TRBD1 (6 bases). Trimming removed 10 bases at V and 0 bases at J, with 16 bases between. Germline CDR1 is ENHRY and CDR2 is SYGVKD. The CDR3 extends over 15 amino acids. The CDR3 loop reads CATGVAAQAKNIQYF. CDR3 DNA: TGTGCCACAGGGGTTGCGGCTCAAGCCAAAAACATTCAGTACTTC.

There are many counts of this clonotype. This rearrangement joins TRBV28 to TRBJ1-2; possibly TRBD1 for D (5 bases). The V end was cut by 5 bases, the J end by 6 bases, with 19 bases between. Germline V gene lookup returns CDR1 MDHEN and CDR2 SYDVKM. The CDR3 is made up of 15 amino acids. CDR3 nucleotides: TGTGCCAGCAGTCCCGCCCCGGGAGGGGCGAATGGCTACACCTTC. Translating it yields CASSPAPGGANGYTF.

This clonotype was seen a handful of times. The conserved closing phenylalanine or tryptophan is absent in this CDR3, likely reflecting a read error. This chain links TRBV12-3 or TRBV12-4 with TRBJ1-5; no reliable D call. V lost 6 bases, J lost 3 bases, and 18 bases lay in between. CDR3 length equals 16 residues. This CDR3 is CASSSNPDGPNQPQHL. DNA of the CDR3: TGTGCCAGCAGCTCTAACCCGGACGGCCCCAATCAGCCCCAGCATCTT.

The chain carries TRBV24-1 and TRBJ1-2; TRBD1 matches at 11 bases. Trimming removed 4 bases from V and 6 bases from J; junction bases left unmatched: 9. The CDR3 is 16 residues long. The germline V gene encodes CDR1 KGHDR and CDR2 SFDVKD. Written as DNA, the CDR3 is TGTGCCACCAGTGACCCGGGGACAGGGGGGCTAGATGGCTACACCTTC. Translation: CATSDPGTGGLDGYTF.

This clonotype came up many times. The rearrangement joins TRBV20-1 to TRBJ1-2; TRBD1 matches at 11 bases. This CDR3 contains 15 residues. V lost 6 bases to trimming and J lost 6 bases; unmatched junction nucleotides: 12. Germline V lookup: CDR1 DFQATT, CDR2 SNEGSKA (reference sequence). The CDR3 sequence: CSALMDRGRFDGYTF. The DNA of the CDR3 is TGCAGTGCACTAATGGACAGGGGGCGTTTTGATGGCTACACCTTC.

There are a few counts of this clonotype. The chain uses TRBV7-9 and TRBJ2-1; 13 bases fit TRBD2. The CDR3 runs 16 residues. The germline gives CDR1 SEHNR, CDR2 FQNEAQ (reference sequence). After removal of 5 bases from V and 5 bases from J, the junction contained 6 bases not matched to a gene. CDR3 in DNA: TGTGCCAGCAGCCCGGGACTAGCGGGACCTGACAATGAGCAGTTCTTC. Translating it yields CASSPGLAGPDNEQFF.

This chain links TRBV6-1 with TRBJ1-2, with D possibly being TRBD1 (6 bases). The CDR3 is 13 residues long. Germline V gives CDR1 MNHNS, CDR2 SASEGT. The germline V and J ends were trimmed by 8 bases and 4 bases, with 14 bases remaining between them. The CDR3 sequence: CASSRGATYGYTF. In nucleotides, the CDR3 is TGTGCCAGCTCCCGGGGGGCCACCTATGGCTACACCTTC.

Many counts were recorded for this clonotype. The chain employs TRBV6-1 and TRBJ1-5, with a tentative D call TRBD1 (5 bases). Germline assignment: CDR1 MNHNS and CDR2 SASEGT. V lost 7 bases and J lost 3, with 16 bases in between. This CDR3 comprises 15 residues. DNA for the CDR3: TGTGCCAGCACCTCTGGGGAGACAGTCAATCAGCCCCAGCATTTT. Protein sequence: CASTSGETVNQPQHF.

This clonotype came up many times. The genes are TRBV12-3 or TRBV12-4 and TRBJ2-3; no clear D. Trimming stripped 2 bases from V and 2 bases from J, with 5 bases between. This CDR3 contains 13 residues. The CDR3 loop is CASSLSPTDTQYF. DNA of the CDR3: TGTGCCAGCAGTTTAAGCCCCACAGATACGCAGTATTTT.

Remarks on this clonotype: A much larger clone sits a single nucleotide away, making a read error possible. The chain combines TRBV7-9 with TRBJ2-1; tentatively, D is TRBD1 (5 bases). The end of the DNA aligns better with TRBJ2-7, so the J call may be wrong. This CDR3 region has 15 residues. Germline lookup yields CDR1 SEHNR and CDR2 FQNEAQ (reference sequence). For the CDR3, the DNA is TGTGCCAGCAGCCGGGTTAGTCCCATGGACAATGAGCAGTACTTC. It codes for CASSRVSPMDNEQYF.

V and J are TRBV4-1 and TRBJ2-7; 10 bases are shared with TRBD2. CDR1 and CDR2 (germline): MGHRA, YSYEKL. The V segment lost 4 bases and the J segment 4 bases; nucleotides outside the gene matches: 13. The CDR3 runs 17 residues. The CDR3 coding sequence is TGCGCCAGCAGCCGAACCGGACTAGCGGACCCCTCTTACGAGCAGTACTTC. Its protein is CASSRTGLADPSYEQYF.